A single sample is the source of the 3 T cell receptor beta chains below, sequenced in a study of T cells expressing NK-cell markers. TCRdb re-called the 5' RACE reads; every CDR3 protein appears as one record, without DNA. Its table lists roughly 450,000 distinct CDR3 sequences. Sequencing was done on a sample of blood T cells: a sorted CD56 or NKG2C T cell subset, CD4+ or CD8+ T cells, or bulk PBMC T cells (not recorded which). All receptors derive from a woman between 50 and 59 years old in good health.

CDR3: CASSQPTGSRNQPQHF. The chain joins TRBV4-1 to TRBJ1-5; without DNA, the TCRdb call of TRBD1 cannot be checked. The germline V gene encodes CDR1 MGHRA and CDR2 YSYEKL. This CDR3 region has 16 residues.

This chain links TRBV9 with TRBJ2-2; TCRdb picks TRBD1, but there is no DNA to check that call. CDR1 and CDR2 (germline): SGDLS, YYNGEE. The CDR3 is 16 residues long. CDR3 sequence reads: CASTHPRDRGTGELFF.

This chain uses TRBV29-1 with TRBJ2-7; TCRdb lists TRBD2, though no DNA is available to test this call. CDR1 is SQVTM and CDR2 is ANQGSEA in the germline V gene. The length of the CDR3 is 15 residues. The CDR3 loop is CSVLTLPTVSYEQYF.